This T cell receptor (beta chain) was observed in a study of T-cell reconstitution after alpha-beta-depleted transplantation in children. Study-wide results and caveats: After one year, T-cell counts and TCRbeta diversity mostly came from new T cells. Expanded graft clones numbering several hundred reportedly gave rise to alpha-beta T cells about two months after transplant.

It was with unique molecular identifiers that the TCRbeta library was prepared. TCRdb used MiXCR to reprocess the PCR reads, holding one entry per CDR3 protein. The repertoire holds 670,000 or so distinct CDR3 sequences, about 12% seen once, with around 0.79% in the top ten. This clonotype was seen only a few times. The antigen is undetermined. CDR1 is SGHTA, CDR2 FQGNSA, per germline. The CDR3 sequence is 14 residues long. V was trimmed by 7 bases and J by 4 bases, leaving 16 bases between them. The chain recombines TRBV7-2 with TRBJ1-2; TRBD1 is a possible D gene (5 bases). This material consisted of PBMCs, taken before TCRalphabeta/CD19-depleted stem cell transplant. This clonotype was obtained from a girl under 10 years old with congenital amegakaryocytic thrombocytopenia, due to receive a stem cell transplant. CDR3 DNA sequence: TGTGCCAGCACCCTACTTCGGGGACGCTATGGCTACACCTTC. Protein sequence: CASTLLRGRYGYTF.